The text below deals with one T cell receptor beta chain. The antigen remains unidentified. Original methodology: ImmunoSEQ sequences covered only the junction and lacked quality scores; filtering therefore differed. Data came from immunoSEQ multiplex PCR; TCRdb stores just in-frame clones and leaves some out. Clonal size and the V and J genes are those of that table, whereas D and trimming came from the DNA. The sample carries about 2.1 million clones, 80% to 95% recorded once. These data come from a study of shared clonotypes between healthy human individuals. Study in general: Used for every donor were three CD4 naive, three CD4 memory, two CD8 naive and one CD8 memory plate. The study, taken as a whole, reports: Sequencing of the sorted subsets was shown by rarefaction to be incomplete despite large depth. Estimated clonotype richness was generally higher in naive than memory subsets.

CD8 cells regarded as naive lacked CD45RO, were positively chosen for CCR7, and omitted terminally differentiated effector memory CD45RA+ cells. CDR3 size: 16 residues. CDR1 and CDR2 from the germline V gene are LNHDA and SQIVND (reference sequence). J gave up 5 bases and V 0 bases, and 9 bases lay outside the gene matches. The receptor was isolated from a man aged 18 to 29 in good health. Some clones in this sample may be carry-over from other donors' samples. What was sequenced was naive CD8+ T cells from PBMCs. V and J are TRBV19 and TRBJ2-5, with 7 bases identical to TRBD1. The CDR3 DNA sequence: TGTGCCAGTAGTATAGACGACAGGGTCAGGAGGGAGACCCAGTACTTC. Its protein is CASSIDDRVRRETQYF.